The rows below give T cell receptor beta chains drawn from one sample of a study of T cells in Graves' hyperthyroidism and ophthalmopathy. Each CDR3 protein is one row after TCRdb ran MiXCR on the multiplex PCR reads. The data contain about 290,000 distinct CDR3 sequences, about a sixth of them singletons. The sample was blood. The origin of the receptors is a woman aged 55 to 70 with Graves' ophthalmopathy. Both conserved end residues are part of each CDR3. A D gene is named only where the DNA matches it firmly. Part of the rows lack a size; the others show once, few, many or a class for expanded clones.

cdr3_nt | cdr3_aa | d_call | clone_size | j_call | v_call
TGTGCCAGCTCACCAGGGTCGCCACCTTCCTACGAGCAGTACTTC | CASSPGSPPSYEQYF | NA | NA | TRBJ2-7 | TRBV18
TGTGCCAGCAGCTTACCGACTAGCGGGATGACAGATACGCAGTATTTT | CASSLPTSGMTDTQYF | TRBD2 | many | TRBJ2-3 | TRBV7-9
TGTGCCAGCAGCCCGTCGTTACGGGGGGGCACCTACGAGCAGTACTTC | CASSPSLRGGTYEQYF | NA | NA | TRBJ2-7 | TRBV3-2
TGCGCCAGCAAAGATTGGGCGAGGAACACTGAAGCTTTCTTT | CASKDWARNTEAFF | NA | many | TRBJ1-1 | TRBV10-2
TGTGCCAGCAGTTTACTCGCGGAAAGCTCCTACGAGCAGTACTTC | CASSLLAESSYEQYF | NA | many | TRBJ2-7 | TRBV28
TGTGCCAGCAGCCCTTTCGACTTTTCTGTACTAATCCGGTCGGACGGTAACAATGAGCAGTTCTTC | CASSPFDFSVLIRSDGNNEQFF | NA | many | TRBJ2-1 | TRBV13
TGTGCCAGCTCACCACCGGAACGGGAGTGGGACACAGATACGCAGTATTTT | CASSPPEREWDTDTQYF | NA | NA | TRBJ2-3 | TRBV18
TGTGCCAGCAGCCAAGTCACAGGTTCCGGGGCCAACGTCCTGACTTTC | CASSQVTGSGANVLTF | NA | NA | TRBJ2-6 | TRBV14
TGTGCCAGCAGCGCGAGCGCGGGTGGCTACACCTTC | CASSASAGGYTF | NA | many | TRBJ1-2 | TRBV11-2
TGTGCCAGCAGGCCCTCTTCAGGGGGCACCTATCAGCCCCAGCATTTT | CASRPSSGGTYQPQHF | TRBD1 | many | TRBJ1-5 | TRBV28
TGCGCCAGCACTTTAACTTCGGGACAGGGATTGAGCTATGGCTACACCTTC | CASTLTSGQGLSYGYTF | TRBD1 | NA | TRBJ1-2 | TRBV4-3
TGCAGCGTTGCGACAGGGGGGGTGGCTACGCAGTATTTT | CSVATGGVATQYF | TRBD1 | few | TRBJ2-3 | TRBV29-1
TGTGCCAGCAGCTTAGATCGGCAGACCTACAATGAGCAGTTCTTC | CASSLDRQTYNEQFF | NA | many | TRBJ2-1 | TRBV11-2
TGTGCCAGCAGGGTCTTGATATATAGCAATCAGCCCCAGCATTTT | CASRVLIYSNQPQHF | NA | few | TRBJ1-5 | TRBV9